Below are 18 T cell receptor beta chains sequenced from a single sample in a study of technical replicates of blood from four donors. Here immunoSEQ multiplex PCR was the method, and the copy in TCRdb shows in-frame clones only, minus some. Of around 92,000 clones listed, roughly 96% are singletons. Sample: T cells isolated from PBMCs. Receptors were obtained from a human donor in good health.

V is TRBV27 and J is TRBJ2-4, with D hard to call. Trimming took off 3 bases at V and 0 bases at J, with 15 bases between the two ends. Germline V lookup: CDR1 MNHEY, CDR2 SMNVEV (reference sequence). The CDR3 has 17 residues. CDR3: CASSFNSMTLAKNIQYF. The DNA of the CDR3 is TGTGCCAGCAGTTTTAACAGTATGACACTAGCCAAAAACATTCAGTACTTC.

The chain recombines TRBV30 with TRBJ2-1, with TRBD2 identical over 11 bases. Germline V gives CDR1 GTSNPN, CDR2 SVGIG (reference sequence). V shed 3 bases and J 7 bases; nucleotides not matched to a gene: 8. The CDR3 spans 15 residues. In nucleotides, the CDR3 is TGTGCCTGGAGCCGTAGCGGGGGGGAAAGAAATGAGCAGTTCTTC. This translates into CAWSRSGGERNEQFF.

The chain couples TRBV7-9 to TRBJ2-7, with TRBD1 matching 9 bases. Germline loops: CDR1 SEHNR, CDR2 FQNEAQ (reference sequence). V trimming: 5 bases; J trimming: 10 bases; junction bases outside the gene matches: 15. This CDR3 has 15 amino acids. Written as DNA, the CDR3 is TGTGCCAGCAGCCCCAAGATGGGACAGGGTCCGAAACAGTACTTC. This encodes CASSPKMGQGPKQYF.

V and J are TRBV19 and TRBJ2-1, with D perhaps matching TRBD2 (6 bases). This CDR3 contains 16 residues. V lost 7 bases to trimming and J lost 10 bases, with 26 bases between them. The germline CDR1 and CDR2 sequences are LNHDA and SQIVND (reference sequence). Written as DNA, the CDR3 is TGTGCCAGTAACCGCGGGACCAGCAACCCCGGAGAGGAGCAGTTCTTC. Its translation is CASNRGTSNPGEEQFF.

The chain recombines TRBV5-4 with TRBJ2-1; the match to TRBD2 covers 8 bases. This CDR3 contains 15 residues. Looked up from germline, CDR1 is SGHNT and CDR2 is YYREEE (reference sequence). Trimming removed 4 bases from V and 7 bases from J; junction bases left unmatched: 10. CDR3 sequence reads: CASSGIELAANEQFF. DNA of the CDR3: TGTGCCAGCAGCGGGATCGAACTAGCGGCAAATGAGCAGTTCTTC.

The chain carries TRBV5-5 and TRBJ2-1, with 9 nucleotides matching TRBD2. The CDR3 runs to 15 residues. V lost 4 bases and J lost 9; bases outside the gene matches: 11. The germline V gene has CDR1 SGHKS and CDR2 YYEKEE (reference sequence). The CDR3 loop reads CASSPPGGRALEQFF. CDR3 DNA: TGTGCCAGCAGCCCCCCAGGCGGGAGGGCCCTTGAGCAGTTCTTC.

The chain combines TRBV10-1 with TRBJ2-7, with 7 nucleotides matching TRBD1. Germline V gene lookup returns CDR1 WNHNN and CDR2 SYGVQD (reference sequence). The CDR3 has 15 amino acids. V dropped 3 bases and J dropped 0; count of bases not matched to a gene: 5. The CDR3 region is CASSDSTGASYEQYF. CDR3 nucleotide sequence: TGCGCCAGCAGTGACTCAACAGGGGCCTCCTACGAGCAGTACTTC.

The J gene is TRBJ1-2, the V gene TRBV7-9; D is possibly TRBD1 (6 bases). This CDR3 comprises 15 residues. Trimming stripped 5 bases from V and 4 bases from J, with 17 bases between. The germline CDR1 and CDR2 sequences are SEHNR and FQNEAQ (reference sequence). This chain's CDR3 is CASSPIGGGFYGYTF. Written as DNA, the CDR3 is TGTGCCAGCAGCCCCATTGGGGGCGGGTTCTATGGCTACACCTTC. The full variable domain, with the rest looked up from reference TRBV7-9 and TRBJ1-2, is DTGVSQNPRHKITKRGQNVTFRCDPISEHNRLYWYRQTLGQGPEFLTYFQNEAQLEKSRLLSDRFSAERPKGSFSTLEIQRTEQGDSAMYLCASSPIGGGFYGYTFGSGTRLTVV.

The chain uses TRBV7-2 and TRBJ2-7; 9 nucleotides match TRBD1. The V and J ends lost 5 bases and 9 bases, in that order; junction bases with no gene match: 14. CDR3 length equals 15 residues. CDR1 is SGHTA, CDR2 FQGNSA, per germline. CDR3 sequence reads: CASSITGGTQSRQYF. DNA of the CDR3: TGTGCCAGCAGCATAACAGGGGGCACCCAAAGTCGGCAGTACTTC.

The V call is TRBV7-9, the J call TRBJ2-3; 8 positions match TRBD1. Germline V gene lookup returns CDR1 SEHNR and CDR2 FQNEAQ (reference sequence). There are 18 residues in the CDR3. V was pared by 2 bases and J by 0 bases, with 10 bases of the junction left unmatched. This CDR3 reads CASSLLVVTGASTDTQYF. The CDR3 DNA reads TGTGCCAGCAGCTTACTCGTTGTGACAGGGGCTAGCACAGATACGCAGTATTTT.

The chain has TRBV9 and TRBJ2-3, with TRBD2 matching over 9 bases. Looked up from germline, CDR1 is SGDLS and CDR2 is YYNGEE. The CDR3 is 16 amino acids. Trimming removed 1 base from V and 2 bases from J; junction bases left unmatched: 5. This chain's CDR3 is CASSVSQRGDTDTQYF. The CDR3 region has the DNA TGTGCCAGCAGCGTATCTCAGCGGGGGGACACAGATACGCAGTATTTT.

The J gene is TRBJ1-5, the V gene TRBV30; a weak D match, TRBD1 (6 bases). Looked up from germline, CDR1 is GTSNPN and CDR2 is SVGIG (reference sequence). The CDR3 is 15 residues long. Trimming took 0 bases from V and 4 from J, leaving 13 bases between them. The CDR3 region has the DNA TGTGCCTGGAGTGTAGTAGGGGGTTCTAATCAGCCCCAGCATTTT. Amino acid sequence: CAWSVVGGSNQPQHF.

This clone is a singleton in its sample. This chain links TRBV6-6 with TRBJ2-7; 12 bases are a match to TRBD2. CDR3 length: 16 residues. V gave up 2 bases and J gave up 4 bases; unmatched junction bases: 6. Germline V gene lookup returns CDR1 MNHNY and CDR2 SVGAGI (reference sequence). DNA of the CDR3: TGTGCCAGCAGTTACGGTCTAGCGGGAGGGATTTACGAGCAGTACTTC. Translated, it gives CASSYGLAGGIYEQYF.

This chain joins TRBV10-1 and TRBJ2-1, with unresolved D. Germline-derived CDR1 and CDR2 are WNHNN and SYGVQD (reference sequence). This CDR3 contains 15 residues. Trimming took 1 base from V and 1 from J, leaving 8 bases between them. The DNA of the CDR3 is TGCGCCAGCAGTGAGTATCGGAGTTCCTACAATGAGCAGTTCTTC. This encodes CASSEYRSSYNEQFF.

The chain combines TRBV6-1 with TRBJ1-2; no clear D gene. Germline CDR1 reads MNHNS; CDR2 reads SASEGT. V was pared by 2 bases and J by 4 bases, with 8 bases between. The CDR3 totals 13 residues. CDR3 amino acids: CASSENVLYGYTF. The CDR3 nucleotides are TGTGCCAGCAGTGAAAATGTCCTCTATGGCTACACCTTC.

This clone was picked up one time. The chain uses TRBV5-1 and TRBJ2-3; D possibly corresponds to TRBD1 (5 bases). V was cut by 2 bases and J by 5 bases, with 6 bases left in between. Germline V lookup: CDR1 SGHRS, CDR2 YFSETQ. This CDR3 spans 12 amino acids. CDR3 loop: CASSLQEDTQYF. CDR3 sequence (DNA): TGCGCCAGCAGCTTACAGGAAGATACGCAGTATTTT.

In nucleotides, the CDR3 is TGTGCCAGCAGCCGGTTAAAGAAAGAGAGAAACACTGAAGCTTTCTTT. Protein sequence: CASSRLKKERNTEAFF. The genes are TRBV14 and TRBJ1-1; D unresolved. V lost 4 bases to trimming and J lost 2 bases, with 17 bases between them. The CDR3 totals 16 residues. The germline V gene has CDR1 SGHDN and CDR2 FVKESK. Using reference TRBV14 and TRBJ1-1 for the parts outside the CDR3, the full variable domain is EAGVTQFPSHSVIEKGQTVTLRCDPISGHDNLYWYRRVMGKEIKFLLHFVKESKQDESGMPNNRFLAERTGGTYSTLKVQPAELEDSGVYFCASSRLKKERNTEAFFGQGTRLTVV.

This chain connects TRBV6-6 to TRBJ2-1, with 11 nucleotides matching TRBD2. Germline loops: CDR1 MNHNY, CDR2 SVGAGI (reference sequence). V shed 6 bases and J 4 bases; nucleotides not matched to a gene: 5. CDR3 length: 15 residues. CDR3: CASSRLAGQYNEQFF. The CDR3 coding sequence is TGTGCCAGCAGCCGACTAGCGGGACAGTACAATGAGCAGTTCTTC.